These 28 T cell receptor beta chains originate from one sample sequenced in a study of cytomegalovirus exposure and HLA in healthy donors. PCR employed 60 Vbeta and 13 Jbeta primers. The data were produced by immunoSEQ multiplex PCR, yet TCRdb's version contains in-frame clones alone and is incomplete. The sample lists about 95,000 clones, 65% to 90% seen once, with 3% to 3.5% in the top ten. The sample comprised PBMCs. The receptors were gathered from a man aged 25 to 45 in good health and CMV-seropositive.

This chain links TRBV5-1 with TRBJ2-7; TRBD2 is a possible D gene (6 bases). Trimming took off 4 bases at V and 1 base at J, with 12 bases between the two ends. The CDR3 loop spans 14 amino acids. Per the germline V gene, CDR1 is SGHRS and CDR2 is YFSETQ. The CDR3 loop is CASSAAGPSYEQYF. DNA for the CDR3: TGCGCCAGCAGCGCCGCGGGGCCGTCCTACGAGCAGTACTTC.

The chain employs TRBV10-3 and TRBJ2-7; D perhaps matches TRBD1 (7 bases). The germline CDR1 and CDR2 sequences are ENHRY and SYGVKD. Trimming removed 6 bases from V and 2 bases from J, with 14 bases in between. The length of the CDR3 is 14 residues. DNA for the CDR3: TGTGCCATCAGCGCGGGACAGTATACCTACGAGCAGTACTTC. Translated, it gives CAISAGQYTYEQYF.

This clone was seen just once. CDR3 sequence reads: CASSESGRAYGYTF. CDR3 nucleotide sequence: TGCGCCAGCAGTGAGTCCGGGAGGGCCTATGGCTACACCTTC. The chain is built from TRBV10-1 and TRBJ1-2; D unresolved. With 0 bases removed from V and 4 bases from J, the gap between germline ends came to 9 bases. This CDR3 contains 14 residues. CDR1 and CDR2 from the germline V gene are WNHNN and SYGVQD (reference sequence).

The chain joins TRBV4-1 to TRBJ2-3; maybe TRBD1 (5 bases). This CDR3 region has 13 residues. V lost 0 bases, J lost 11 bases, and 12 bases lay in between. Germline V gene data show CDR1 as MGHRA and CDR2 as YSYEKL. The CDR3 protein is CASSQEVDSQQYF. The CDR3 DNA sequence: TGCGCCAGCAGCCAAGAAGTCGACAGTCAGCAGTATTTT.

The V gene is TRBV6-6, the J gene TRBJ1-1, with D perhaps TRBD1 (6 bases). CDR3 length equals 14 residues. Trimming pared 5 bases from V and 1 base from J, leaving 11 bases between. Germline values: CDR1 MNHNY, CDR2 SVGAGI (reference sequence). The CDR3 protein is CASSSQGSNTEAFF. The CDR3 DNA is TGTGCCAGCAGTAGTCAGGGGTCGAACACTGAAGCTTTCTTT.

The chain combines TRBV30 with TRBJ1-2; 9 bases match TRBD1. The V and J ends lost 7 bases and 3 bases, in that order; junction bases with no gene match: 9. This CDR3 comprises 14 residues. Per germline, CDR1 GTSNPN and CDR2 SVGIG (reference sequence). CDR3 residues: CALNYRGRDYGYTF. Written as DNA, the CDR3 is TGTGCCTTAAATTACAGGGGGCGAGACTATGGCTACACCTTC.

J is TRBJ1-5 and V is TRBV28; D gene ambiguous. Germline V gene lookup returns CDR1 MDHEN and CDR2 SYDVKM. Trimming removed 7 bases from V and 3 bases from J, with 16 bases in between. The CDR3 runs 15 residues. The CDR3, as DNA: TGTGCCAGCAACCAGCGGCTGGGCTTCAATCAGCCCCAGCATTTT. This translates into CASNQRLGFNQPQHF.

The chain combines TRBV6-1 with TRBJ2-7; D is uncertain. Germline-derived CDR1 and CDR2 are MNHNS and SASEGT. CDR3 length: 14 residues. The V and J ends lost 6 bases and 3 bases respectively, with 15 bases between them. The CDR3 bases are TGTGCCAGCAGGGCCCAAGAACCTCGCTACGAGCAGTACTTC. This encodes CASRAQEPRYEQYF.

This chain uses TRBV10-1 with TRBJ2-3, with TRBD2 matching over 9 bases. Germline lookup yields CDR1 WNHNN and CDR2 SYGVQD (reference sequence). V shed 4 bases and J 1 base; nucleotides not matched to a gene: 12. CDR3 length: 18 amino acids. This chain's CDR3 is CASSGTGASGKGTDTQYF. In nucleotides, the CDR3 is TGCGCCAGCAGTGGAACAGGGGCTAGCGGGAAAGGCACAGATACGCAGTATTTT.

This clone appeared a single time. The rearrangement links TRBV7-8 to TRBJ1-1; weak D call: TRBD1 (6 bases). Germline-derived CDR1 and CDR2 are SGHVS and FQNEAQ. V gave up 3 bases and J gave up 4 bases, with 12 bases separating them. CDR3 length: 14 residues. CDR3 amino acids: CASSFRQATTEAFF. The CDR3 DNA is TGTGCCAGCAGCTTTCGACAGGCTACCACTGAAGCTTTCTTT.

The chain recombines TRBV2 with TRBJ2-1; TRBD2 matches at 12 bases. V lost 8 bases and J lost 4; bases outside the gene matches: 3. The germline V gene has CDR1 SNHLY and CDR2 FYNNEI. The CDR3 sequence is 14 residues long. The CDR3 here is CASGGTSGYNEQFF. In DNA form, the CDR3 reads TGTGCCAGCGGGGGGACTAGCGGGTACAATGAGCAGTTCTTC. Variable domain in full (rest from reference TRBV2 and TRBJ2-1): EPEVTQTPSHQVTQMGQEVILRCVPISNHLYFYWYRQILGQKVEFLVSFYNNEISEKSEIFDDQFSVERPDGSNFTLKIRSTKLEDSAMYFCASGGTSGYNEQFFGPGTRLTVL.

The rearrangement uses TRBV6-1 and TRBJ1-5; 8 nucleotides agree with TRBD1. This CDR3 comprises 14 residues. The ends lost 4 bases at V and 7 bases at J; junction bases unmatched: 6. The germline gives CDR1 MNHNS, CDR2 SASEGT. The CDR3 here is CASSASGGGQPQHF. The CDR3 nucleotides are TGTGCCAGCAGTGCATCAGGGGGCGGGCAGCCCCAGCATTTT.

The chain couples TRBV4-3 to TRBJ2-7; TRBD2 aligns across 7 bases. V dropped 0 bases and J dropped 6; count of bases not matched to a gene: 5. The CDR3 is 14 amino acids. Germline assignment: CDR1 LGHNA and CDR2 YSLEER. CDR3 coding DNA: TGCGCCAGCAGCCAAGATCTAGCGGCACGCGAGCAGTACTTC. Its protein is CASSQDLAAREQYF.

This chain uses TRBV28 with TRBJ1-3; D is unresolved. The germline gives CDR1 MDHEN, CDR2 SYDVKM. This CDR3 comprises 16 residues. V was shortened by 4 bases and J by 0 bases, with 13 bases between the two germline ends. The CDR3 DNA sequence: TGTGCCAGCAGTTCCTTCAGATCTAGCTCTGGAAACACCATATATTTT. It encodes CASSSFRSSSGNTIYF.

This chain joins TRBV28 and TRBJ1-1; 7 positions match TRBD1. Germline CDR1 reads MDHEN; CDR2 reads SYDVKM. The CDR3 extends over 15 amino acids. Trimming removed 1 base from V and 1 base from J; junction bases left unmatched: 3. The CDR3 is CASSLYGQANTEAFF. CDR3 bases: TGTGCCAGCAGTTTATACGGACAGGCGAACACTGAAGCTTTCTTT.

V usage is TRBV18 and J usage is TRBJ2-3, with D maybe TRBD1 (6 bases). The CDR3 is made up of 16 amino acids. Germline lookup yields CDR1 KGHSH and CDR2 LQKENI. The germline V and J ends were trimmed by 0 bases and 2 bases, with 12 bases remaining between them. The DNA for the CDR3 is TGTGCCAGCTCACCACCGCAGGGGTGGTACACAGATACGCAGTATTTT. Protein: CASSPPQGWYTDTQYF.

This clone has more than one count but fewer than ten. This chain joins TRBV9 and TRBJ1-2; TRBD1 might be the D (6 bases). V was shortened by 0 bases and J by 9 bases, with 15 bases between the two germline ends. Germline-derived CDR1 and CDR2 are SGDLS and YYNGEE. This CDR3 spans 14 amino acids. CDR3 amino acids: CASSVGDIHESYTF. CDR3 coding DNA: TGTGCCAGCAGCGTAGGGGACATTCACGAAAGCTACACCTTC.

The chain combines TRBV7-9 with TRBJ1-2, with a possible D match to TRBD1 (6 bases). The V gene's germline CDR1 is SEHNR and CDR2 FQNEAQ (reference sequence). The CDR3 is 15 residues long. V was pared by 9 bases and J by 6 bases, with 23 bases between. The CDR3 region has the DNA TGTGCCAGTTTACCCCAGGACAGTGAGGGGAATGGCTACACCTTC. Protein sequence: CASLPQDSEGNGYTF.

The V and J genes are TRBV6-5 and TRBJ1-4; 7 bases align to TRBD1. J was trimmed by 4 bases and V by 10 bases; bases with no gene match: 6. Germline values: CDR1 MNHEY, CDR2 SVGAGI. This CDR3 is 13 amino acids long. CDR3: CAIRTGLNEKLFF. In DNA, the CDR3 is TGTGCCATCCGGACAGGCCTTAATGAAAAACTGTTTTTT.

The rearrangement links TRBV7-2 to TRBJ2-5; 8 nucleotides agree with TRBD2. Germline V CDR1 and CDR2: SGHTA, FQGNSA. V lost 3 bases and J lost 7; bases outside the gene matches: 19. The CDR3 length is 18 residues. CDR3 DNA sequence: TGTGCCAGCAGCTTGACGAAGCCAGGGACTAGTAAGAGGGGGACCCAGTACTTC. This gives the protein CASSLTKPGTSKRGTQYF.

The CDR3: CASSLVLGGGTDTQYF. The CDR3 DNA reads TGCGCCAGCAGCTTGGTCTTGGGGGGTGGCACAGATACGCAGTATTTT. The J gene is TRBJ2-3, the V gene TRBV5-1; D possibly corresponds to TRBD2 (6 bases). The CDR3 has 16 residues. V lost 0 bases and J lost 1, with 12 bases in between. Germline lookup yields CDR1 SGHRS and CDR2 YFSETQ.

V is TRBV5-1 and J is TRBJ2-1; 10 bases are shared with TRBD1. With 0 bases clipped from V and 4 bases from J, the junction kept 4 bases outside the gene matches. The CDR3 extends over 16 amino acids. Looked up from germline, CDR1 is SGHRS and CDR2 is YFSETQ. CDR3 residues: CASSLGGTGAYNEQFF. In DNA, the CDR3 is TGCGCCAGCAGCTTGGGCGGGACAGGGGCTTACAATGAGCAGTTCTTC.

The chain joins TRBV7-9 to TRBJ1-4; possibly TRBD1 for D (5 bases). V lost 1 base to trimming and J lost 5 bases, with 11 bases between them. Germline CDR1 is SEHNR and CDR2 is FQNEAQ (reference sequence). This CDR3 contains 15 residues. CDR3 in DNA: TGTGCCAGCAGCTTAGGGGGGACTTCAAATGAAAAACTGTTTTTT. It translates to CASSLGGTSNEKLFF.

The chain combines TRBV28 with TRBJ2-1; TRBD2 is a possible D gene (6 bases). The V gene's germline CDR1 is MDHEN and CDR2 SYDVKM. The CDR3 is 16 amino acids. Trimming shortened V by 7 bases and J by 0 bases, and 16 bases separated the two germline ends. CDR3 sequence: CASMGGGTPSYNEQFF. In DNA form, the CDR3 reads TGTGCCAGCATGGGGGGAGGAACCCCCTCCTACAATGAGCAGTTCTTC.

This clone was found a few times. The chain has TRBV4-3 and TRBJ1-5, with unresolved D. Germline CDR1 LGHNA, CDR2 YSLEER. V was clipped by 4 bases and J by 6 bases, with 10 bases between them. This CDR3 has 13 residues. Here the CDR3 DNA reads TGCGCCAGCAGCCGAAACTTTGCTCAGCCCCAGCATTTT. Amino acids: CASSRNFAQPQHF.

J is TRBJ1-6 and V is TRBV27; 9 nucleotides agree with TRBD1. Germline CDR1 MNHEY, CDR2 SMNVEV (reference sequence). Losses at the gene ends were 5 bases for V and 9 bases for J; bases not matched to a gene: 8. This CDR3 is 15 amino acids long. The CDR3 bases are TGTGCCAGCAGTACATACGGGGACAGGGCTTCACCCCTCCACTTT. It is translated as CASSTYGDRASPLHF.

The J gene is TRBJ1-5, the V gene TRBV18, with TRBD1 identical over 11 bases. Germline CDR1 reads KGHSH; CDR2 reads LQKENI. With 4 bases clipped from V and 5 bases from J, the junction kept 4 bases outside the gene matches. The CDR3 consists of 15 residues. This CDR3 is CASSRRTGGDQPQHF. DNA of the CDR3: TGTGCCAGCTCACGTCGGACAGGGGGCGATCAGCCCCAGCATTTT.

The chain couples TRBV29-1 to TRBJ1-1, with 7 nucleotides matching TRBD1. The CDR3 spans 14 residues. Germline trimming cut 1 base from V and 5 bases from J; bases unmatched to any gene: 7. From germline, CDR1 is SQVTM and CDR2 ANQGSEA. CDR3 nucleotide sequence: TGCAGCGTTGAAGGGCCAGGGGGGATGACTGAAGCTTTCTTT. Its translation: CSVEGPGGMTEAFF.